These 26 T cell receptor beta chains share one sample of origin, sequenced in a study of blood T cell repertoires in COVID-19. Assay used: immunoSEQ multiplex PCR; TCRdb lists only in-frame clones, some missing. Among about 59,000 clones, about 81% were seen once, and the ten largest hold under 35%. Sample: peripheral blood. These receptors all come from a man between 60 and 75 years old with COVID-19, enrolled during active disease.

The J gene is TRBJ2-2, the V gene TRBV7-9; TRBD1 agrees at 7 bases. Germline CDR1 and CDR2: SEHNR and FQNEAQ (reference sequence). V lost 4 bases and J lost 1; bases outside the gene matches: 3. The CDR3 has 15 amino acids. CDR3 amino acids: CASSSDRVNTGELFF. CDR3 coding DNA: TGTGCCAGCAGCTCAGACAGGGTGAACACCGGGGAGCTGTTTTTT.

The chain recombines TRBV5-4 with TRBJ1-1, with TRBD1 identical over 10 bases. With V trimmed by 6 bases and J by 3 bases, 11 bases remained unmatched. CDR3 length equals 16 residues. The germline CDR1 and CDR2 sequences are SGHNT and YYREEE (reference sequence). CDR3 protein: CASINLKGTGDTEAFF. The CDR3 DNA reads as TGTGCCAGCATTAATTTAAAGGGGACAGGGGACACTGAAGCTTTCTTT.

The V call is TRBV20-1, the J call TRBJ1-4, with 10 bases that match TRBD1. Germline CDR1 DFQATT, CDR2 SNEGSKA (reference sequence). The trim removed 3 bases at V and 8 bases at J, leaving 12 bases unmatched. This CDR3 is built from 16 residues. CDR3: CSASETTGGRREKLFF. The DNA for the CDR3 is TGCAGTGCTAGTGAAACGACAGGGGGCCGGAGGGAAAAACTGTTTTTT.

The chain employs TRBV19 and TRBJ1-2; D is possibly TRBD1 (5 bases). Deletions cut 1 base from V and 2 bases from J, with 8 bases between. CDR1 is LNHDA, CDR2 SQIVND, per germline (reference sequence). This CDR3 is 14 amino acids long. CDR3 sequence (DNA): TGTGCCAGTAGTATAGCTAGGGGAAACTATGGCTACACCTTC. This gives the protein CASSIARGNYGYTF.

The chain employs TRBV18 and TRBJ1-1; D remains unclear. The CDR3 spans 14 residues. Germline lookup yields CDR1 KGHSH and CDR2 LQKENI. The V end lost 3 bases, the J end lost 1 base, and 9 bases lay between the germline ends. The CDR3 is CASSPPAGNTEAFF. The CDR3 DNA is TGTGCCAGCTCACCGCCCGCAGGGAACACTGAAGCTTTCTTT.

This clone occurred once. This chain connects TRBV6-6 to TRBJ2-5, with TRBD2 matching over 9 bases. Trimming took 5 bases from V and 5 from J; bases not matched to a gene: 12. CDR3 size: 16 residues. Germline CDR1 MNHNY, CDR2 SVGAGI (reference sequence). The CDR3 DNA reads TGTGCCAGCAGTCCTTTGGCGGGGGGGCCCGTGGAGACCCAGTACTTC. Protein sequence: CASSPLAGGPVETQYF.

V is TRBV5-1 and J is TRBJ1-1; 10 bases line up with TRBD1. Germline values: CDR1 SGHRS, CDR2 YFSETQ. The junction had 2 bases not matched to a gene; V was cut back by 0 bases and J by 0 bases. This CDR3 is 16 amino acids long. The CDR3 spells CASSLEGTGVNTEAFF. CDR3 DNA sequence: TGCGCCAGCAGCTTGGAAGGGACAGGGGTGAACACTGAAGCTTTCTTT.

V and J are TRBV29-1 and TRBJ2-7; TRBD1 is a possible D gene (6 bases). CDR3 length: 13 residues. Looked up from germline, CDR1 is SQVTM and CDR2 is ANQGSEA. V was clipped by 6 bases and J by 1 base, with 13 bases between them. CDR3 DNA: TGCAGCGTCTTACAGGGCCCTTCCTACGAGCAGTACTTC. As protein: CSVLQGPSYEQYF.

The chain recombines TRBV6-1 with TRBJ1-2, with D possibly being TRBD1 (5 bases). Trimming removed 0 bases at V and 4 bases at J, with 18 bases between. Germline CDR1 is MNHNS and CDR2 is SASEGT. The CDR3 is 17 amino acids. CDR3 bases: TGTGCCAGCAGTGAAGCGCCGAGACCCCGGGGGGGCTATGGCTACACCTTC. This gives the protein CASSEAPRPRGGYGYTF.

The CDR3 spells CASSNGTPWYGYTF. DNA of the CDR3: TGCGCCAGCAGCAACGGGACACCCTGGTATGGCTACACCTTC. The chain is built from TRBV5-1 and TRBJ1-2; D is possibly TRBD1 (6 bases). Trimming took 4 bases from V and 5 from J, leaving 15 bases between them. Germline values: CDR1 SGHRS, CDR2 YFSETQ. The CDR3 extends over 14 amino acids.

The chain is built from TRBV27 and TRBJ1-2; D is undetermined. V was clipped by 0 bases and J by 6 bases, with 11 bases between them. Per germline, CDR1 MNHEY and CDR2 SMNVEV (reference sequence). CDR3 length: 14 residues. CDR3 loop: CASSLSGSGNGYTF. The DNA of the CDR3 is TGTGCCAGCAGTTTATCGGGGTCCGGGAATGGCTACACCTTC.

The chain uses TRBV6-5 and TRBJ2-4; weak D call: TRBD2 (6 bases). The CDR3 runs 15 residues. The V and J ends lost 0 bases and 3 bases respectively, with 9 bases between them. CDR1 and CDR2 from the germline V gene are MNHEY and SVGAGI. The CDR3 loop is CASSYSNGGKNIQYF. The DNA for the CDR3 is TGTGCCAGCAGTTACTCCAACGGGGGCAAAAACATTCAGTACTTC.

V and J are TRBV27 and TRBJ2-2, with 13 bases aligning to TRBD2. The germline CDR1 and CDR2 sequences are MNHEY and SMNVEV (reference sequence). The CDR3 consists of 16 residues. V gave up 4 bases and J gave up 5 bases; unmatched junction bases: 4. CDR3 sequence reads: CASSYRTSGGTGELFF. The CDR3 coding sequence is TGTGCCAGCAGTTACCGGACTAGCGGGGGAACCGGGGAGCTGTTTTTT.

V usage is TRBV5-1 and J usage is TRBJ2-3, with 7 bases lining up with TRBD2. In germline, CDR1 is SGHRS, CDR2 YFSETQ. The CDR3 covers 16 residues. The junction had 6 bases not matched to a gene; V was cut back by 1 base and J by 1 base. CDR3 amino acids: CASSLYGGGGTDTQYF. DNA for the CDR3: TGCGCCAGCAGCTTGTATGGTGGGGGGGGCACAGATACGCAGTATTTT.

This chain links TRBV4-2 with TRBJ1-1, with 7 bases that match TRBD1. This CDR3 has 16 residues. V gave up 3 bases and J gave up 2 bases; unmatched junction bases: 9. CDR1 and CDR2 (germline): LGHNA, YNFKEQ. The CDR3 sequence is CASSQGQLLRNTEAFF. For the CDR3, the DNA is TGTGCCAGCAGCCAGGGACAGCTCCTCCGTAACACTGAAGCTTTCTTT.

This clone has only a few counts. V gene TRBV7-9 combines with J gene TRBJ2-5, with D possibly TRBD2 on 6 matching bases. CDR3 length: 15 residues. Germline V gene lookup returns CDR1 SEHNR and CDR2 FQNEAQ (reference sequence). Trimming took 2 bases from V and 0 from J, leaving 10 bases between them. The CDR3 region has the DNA TGTGCCAGCAGCTTAACGGGCGGGGACCAAGAGACCCAGTACTTC. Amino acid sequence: CASSLTGGDQETQYF.

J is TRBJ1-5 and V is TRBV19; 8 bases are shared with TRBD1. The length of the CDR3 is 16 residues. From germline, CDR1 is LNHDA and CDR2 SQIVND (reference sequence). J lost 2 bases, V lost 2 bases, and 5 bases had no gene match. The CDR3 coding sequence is TGTGCCAGTAGTATATTCGGACAGGGAGGCAATCAGCCCCAGCATTTT. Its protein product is CASSIFGQGGNQPQHF.

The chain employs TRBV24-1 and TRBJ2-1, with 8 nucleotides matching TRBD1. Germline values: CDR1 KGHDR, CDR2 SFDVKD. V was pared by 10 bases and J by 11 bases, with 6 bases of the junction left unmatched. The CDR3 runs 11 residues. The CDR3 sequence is CATGTGSKQFF. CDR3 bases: TGTGCCACAGGGACAGGTTCTAAGCAGTTCTTC.

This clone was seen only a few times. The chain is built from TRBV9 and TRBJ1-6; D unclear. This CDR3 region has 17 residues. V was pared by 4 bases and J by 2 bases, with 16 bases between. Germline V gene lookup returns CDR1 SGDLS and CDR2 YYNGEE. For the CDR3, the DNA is TGTGCCAGCAGCCCACGACGGGAACTTACCTATAATTCACCCCTCCACTTT. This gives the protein CASSPRRELTYNSPLHF.

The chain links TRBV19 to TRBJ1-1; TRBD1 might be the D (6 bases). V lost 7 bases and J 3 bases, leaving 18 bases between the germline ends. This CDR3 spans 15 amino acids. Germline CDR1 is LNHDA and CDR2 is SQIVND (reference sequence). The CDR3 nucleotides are TGTGCCAGTAAGATTGAACAGGGTTTGTACACTGAAGCTTTCTTT. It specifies CASKIEQGLYTEAFF.

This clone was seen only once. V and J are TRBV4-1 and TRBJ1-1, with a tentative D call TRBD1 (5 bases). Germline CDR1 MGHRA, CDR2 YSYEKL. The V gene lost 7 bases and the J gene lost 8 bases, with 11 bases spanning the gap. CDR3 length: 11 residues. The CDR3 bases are TGCGCCAGCACCGGGGGAACAGAAGCTTTCTTT. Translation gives CASTGGTEAFF.

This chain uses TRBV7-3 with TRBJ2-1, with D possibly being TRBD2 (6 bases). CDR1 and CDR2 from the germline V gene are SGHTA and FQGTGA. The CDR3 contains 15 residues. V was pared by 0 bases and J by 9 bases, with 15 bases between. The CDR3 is CASSLTAGFRSEQFF. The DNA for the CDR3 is TGTGCCAGCAGCTTAACGGCGGGATTCAGAAGTGAGCAGTTCTTC.

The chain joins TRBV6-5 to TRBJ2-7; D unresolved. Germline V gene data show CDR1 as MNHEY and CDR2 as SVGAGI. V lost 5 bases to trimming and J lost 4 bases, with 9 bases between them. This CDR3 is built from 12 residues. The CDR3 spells CASSQTLYEQYF. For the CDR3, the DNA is TGTGCCAGCAGTCAGACACTTTACGAGCAGTACTTC.

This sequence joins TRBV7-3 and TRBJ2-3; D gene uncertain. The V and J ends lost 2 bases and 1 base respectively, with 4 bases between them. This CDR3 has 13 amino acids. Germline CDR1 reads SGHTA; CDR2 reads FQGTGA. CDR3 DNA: TGTGCCAGCAGCTTAGGGCGCACAGATACGCAGTATTTT. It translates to CASSLGRTDTQYF. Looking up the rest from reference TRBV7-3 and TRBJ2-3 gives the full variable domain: GAGVSQTPSNKVTEKGKYVELRCDPISGHTALYWYRQSLGQGPEFLIYFQGTGAADDSGLPNDRFFAVRPEGSVSTLKIQRTERGDSAVYLCASSLGRTDTQYFGPGTRLTVL.

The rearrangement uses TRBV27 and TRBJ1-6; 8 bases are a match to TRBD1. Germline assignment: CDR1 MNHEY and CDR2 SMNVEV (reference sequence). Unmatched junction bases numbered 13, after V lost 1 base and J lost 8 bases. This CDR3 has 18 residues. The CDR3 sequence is CASSLWTGQVGYHSPLHF. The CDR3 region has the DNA TGTGCCAGCAGTTTATGGACAGGGCAGGTCGGATACCATTCACCCCTCCACTTT.

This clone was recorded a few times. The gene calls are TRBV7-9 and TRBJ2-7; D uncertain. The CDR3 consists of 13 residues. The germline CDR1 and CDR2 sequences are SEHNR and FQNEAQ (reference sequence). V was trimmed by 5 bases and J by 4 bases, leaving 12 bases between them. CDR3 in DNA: TGTGCCAGCAGCCAGGCGTCCTCGTACGAGCAGTACTTC. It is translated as CASSQASSYEQYF.